This passage covers 24 T cell receptor beta chains from one sample sequenced in a study of prognosis after radiotherapy for stage I lung cancer. With two-round multiplex PCR, TCR beta CDR3 sequences were amplified from genomic DNA. Amplification in first-round PCR relied on primers specific to each TRBV and TRBJ gene. TCRdb re-analysed the multiplex PCR reads in MiXCR, keeping a single row per CDR3 protein. Among about 22,000 distinct CDR3 sequences listed, 40% were seen once. The sequencing used PBMCs, collected before or after stereotactic body radiation therapy (not recorded which). These receptors originate from a donor over 45 with non-small cell lung cancer.

This clonotype was seen once. The chain joins TRBV4-1 to TRBJ2-3; 8 bases are a match to TRBD2. This CDR3 has 14 residues. V lost 4 bases to trimming and J lost 1 base; unmatched junction nucleotides: 1. Germline CDR1 is MGHRA and CDR2 is YSYEKL. Written as DNA, the CDR3 is TGCGCCAGCAGCCCGACTAGCGGCACAGATACGCAGTATTTT. Its translation is CASSPTSGTDTQYF.

This clonotype was seen repeatedly, ten times or more. The chain couples TRBV6-5 to TRBJ2-1; 14 positions agree with TRBD2. This CDR3 comprises 17 residues. Losses at the gene ends were 0 bases for V and 4 bases for J; bases not matched to a gene: 2. Looked up from germline, CDR1 is MNHEY and CDR2 is SVGAGI. The CDR3 nucleotides read TGTGCCAGCAGTTACTCGGGACTAGCGGGAGTTTACAATGAGCAGTTCTTC. Protein: CASSYSGLAGVYNEQFF.

This chain connects TRBV6-1 to TRBJ2-3, with D uncertain. The germline CDR1 and CDR2 sequences are MNHNS and SASEGT. The CDR3 consists of 14 residues. DNA of the CDR3: TGTGACAACAGTGAATTGACCCCCACGGATACGCAGTATTTT. Its translation: CDNSELTPTDTQYF.

This clonotype was counted once. An end of the junction differs from the germline gene, which may be a read error. V and J are TRBV7-9 and TRBJ2-7, with 7 bases that match TRBD1. The germline V gene encodes CDR1 SEHNR and CDR2 FQNEAQ (reference sequence). This CDR3 is built from 14 residues. Here the CDR3 reads CASSLEQGSYEQYF. Written as DNA, the CDR3 is TGTGCTAGCAGCTTAGAACAGGGGTCCTACGAGCAGTACTTC.

The table lists this clonotype with many counts. The rearrangement links TRBV27 to TRBJ2-2; TRBD1 agrees at 7 bases. Trimming cost V 3 bases and J 0 bases; bases outside gene matches: 4. This CDR3 spans 16 amino acids. Germline CDR1 is MNHEY and CDR2 is SMNVEV (reference sequence). This CDR3 is CASSLPGTANTGELFF. The CDR3 region has the DNA TGTGCCAGCAGTTTGCCCGGGACAGCGAACACCGGGGAGCTGTTTTTT.

This clonotype was seen repeatedly, ten times or more. The chain links TRBV5-6 to TRBJ1-1; TRBD1 matches at 7 bases. The germline gives CDR1 SGHDT, CDR2 YYEEEE. The V segment lost 2 bases and the J segment 3 bases; nucleotides outside the gene matches: 1. The length of the CDR3 is 13 residues. The CDR3 nucleotides read TGTGCCAGCAGCTTTCAGGGGGACACTGAAGCTTTCTTT. It specifies CASSFQGDTEAFF.

This clonotype was seen ten or more times. The V gene is TRBV11-3, the J gene TRBJ2-1, with 13 bases aligning to TRBD2. This CDR3 region has 16 residues. CDR1 is SGHNT and CDR2 is YENEEA in the germline V gene. With V trimmed by 0 bases and J by 6 bases, 2 bases remained unmatched. CDR3 protein: CASSLDWTSGSNEQFF. CDR3 DNA: TGTGCCAGCAGCTTAGATTGGACTAGCGGGAGCAATGAGCAGTTCTTC. Based on the CDR3 plus reference TRBV11-3 and TRBJ2-1, the full variable domain is EAGVVQSPRYKIIEKKQPVAFWCNPISGHNTLYWYLQNLGQGPELLIRYENEEAVDDSQLPKDRFSAERLKGVDSTLKIQPAELGDSAVYLCASSLDWTSGSNEQFFGPGTRLTVL.

Ten or more counts support this clonotype. The chain carries TRBV5-1 and TRBJ2-3; D is ambiguous. The CDR3 extends over 14 amino acids. Germline CDR1 reads SGHRS; CDR2 reads YFSETQ. Trimming took 5 bases from V and 0 from J, leaving 10 bases between them. The CDR3 loop reads CASSLADSTDTQYF. The DNA for the CDR3 is TGCGCCAGCAGTTTAGCAGATAGCACAGATACGCAGTATTTT.

This clonotype appeared many times. The chain employs TRBV7-3 and TRBJ2-1, with TRBD1 as a possible D gene (6 bases). The CDR3 is 13 residues long. Germline V gene data show CDR1 as SGHTA and CDR2 as FQGTGA. The ends were cut back, 5 bases at V and 5 bases at J, with 10 bases in the middle. The CDR3 sequence: CASSIGQNNEQFF. The CDR3 region has the DNA TGTGCCAGCAGCATCGGACAGAACAATGAGCAGTTCTTC.

J is TRBJ2-3 and V is TRBV6-2 or TRBV6-3; D is undetermined. V was clipped by 0 bases and J by 1 base, with 8 bases between them. CDR3 size: 15 residues. Germline CDR1 MNHEY, CDR2 SVGEGT. For the CDR3, the DNA is TGTGCCAGCAGTTACTCCTTCTCCCGCACAGATACGCAGTATTTT. It codes for CASSYSFSRTDTQYF.

This clonotype was detected ten times or more. CDR3 DNA: TGTGCCAGCAGTTTACGGAGCTCCTATAATTCACCCCTCCACTTT. Its protein is CASSLRSSYNSPLHF. J is TRBJ1-6 and V is TRBV27; D call uncertain. From germline, CDR1 is MNHEY and CDR2 SMNVEV (reference sequence). Trimming took off 2 bases at V and 0 bases at J, with 5 bases between the two ends. This CDR3 is built from 15 residues.

This clonotype appeared many times. This chain links TRBV5-1 with TRBJ2-6; the D gene could be TRBD1 or TRBD2 (5 bases each). CDR1 and CDR2 (germline): SGHRS, YFSETQ. The CDR3 runs to 15 residues. Trimming removed 6 bases at V and 0 bases at J, with 10 bases between. CDR3 region: CASMGPGSGANVLTF. The CDR3 DNA is TGCGCCAGCATGGGACCTGGCTCTGGGGCCAACGTCCTGACTTTC.

The J gene is TRBJ2-3, the V gene TRBV7-2; a weak D match, TRBD2 (6 bases). This CDR3 is built from 16 residues. The V end lost 1 base, the J end lost 4 bases, and 15 bases lay between the germline ends. CDR1 SGHTA and CDR2 FQGNSA come from the germline V gene. The CDR3 DNA reads as TGTGCCAGCAGCTTAGGTAGCGGTAGTGCCTCAGATACGCAGTATTTT. Protein sequence: CASSLGSGSASDTQYF.

Many counts were recorded for this clonotype. The V gene is TRBV20-1, the J gene TRBJ1-5; 7 nucleotides match TRBD1. The CDR3 extends over 14 amino acids. The germline gives CDR1 DFQATT, CDR2 SNEGSKA (reference sequence). The V and J ends lost 5 bases and 4 bases, in that order; junction bases with no gene match: 8. The CDR3 DNA reads TGCAGTGCTCGACAGGGTGGAGATAATCAGCCCCAGCATTTT. It is translated as CSARQGGDNQPQHF.

A note on this clonotype: Without the conserved terminal phenylalanine or tryptophan, this CDR3 likely stems from a read error. The CDR3 region has the DNA TGTGCCAGCAGCTTTAGCACATATACGCAGTATCTT. As protein: CASSFSTYTQYL. The chain combines TRBV13 with TRBJ2-3; D call uncertain. CDR3 length: 12 residues. In germline, CDR1 is PRHDT, CDR2 FYEKMQ (reference sequence).

This clonotype appeared a few times. One base away lies a much larger clone, so this may be a sequencing read error. This sequence joins TRBV2 and TRBJ2-7; TRBD1 agrees at 8 bases. V lost 2 bases to trimming and J lost 9 bases; unmatched junction nucleotides: 12. The CDR3 sequence is 15 residues long. CDR1 is SNHLY and CDR2 is FYNNEI in the germline V gene. Here the CDR3 reads CASSELRQGKDGQYF. The CDR3 DNA is TGTGCCAGCAGTGAACTAAGACAGGGGAAGGACGGGCAGTACTTC. Supplemented by reference TRBV2 and TRBJ2-7, the full variable domain reads EPEVTQTPSHQVTQMGQEVILRCVPISNHLYFYWYRQILGQKVEFLVSFYNNEISEKSEIFDDQFSVERPDGSNFTLKIRSTKLEDSAMYFCASSELRQGKDGQYFGPGTRLTVT.

CDR3 nucleotide sequence: TGTGCCAGCAGCCCGGGCTCAGGGATCAGTGGCTACACCTTC. It encodes CASSPGSGISGYTF. The chain carries TRBV6-1 and TRBJ1-2; tentative D call: TRBD1 (5 bases). Trimming took 6 bases from V and 7 from J, leaving 18 bases between them. CDR1 and CDR2 (germline): MNHNS, SASEGT. The CDR3 is made up of 14 amino acids.

At least ten counts were recorded for this clonotype. The chain has TRBV12-3 or TRBV12-4 and TRBJ2-3, with 12 bases lining up with TRBD2. With 2 bases clipped from V and 2 bases from J, the junction kept 2 bases outside the gene matches. The CDR3 has 16 amino acids. CDR3 DNA sequence: TGTGCCAGCAGTTTACGACTAGCGGGAGTCACAGATACGCAGTATTTT. Translated: CASSLRLAGVTDTQYF.

The V gene is TRBV7-2, the J gene TRBJ1-6, with D hard to call. This CDR3 region has 13 residues. V was shortened by 5 bases and J by 7 bases, with 9 bases between the two germline ends. Germline CDR1 is SGHTA and CDR2 is FQGNSA. CDR3 in DNA: TGTGCCAGCAGCCCGCAGTGGAATTCACCCCTCCACTTT. Amino acids: CASSPQWNSPLHF.

Worth noting for this clonotype: A far larger clone is just one base off, so this is likely a read error. This chain links TRBV5-6 with TRBJ1-6; D not certain. The CDR3 has 13 amino acids. The germline V gene has CDR1 SGHDT and CDR2 YYEEEE. The CDR3 DNA reads as TGTGCCAGCAGCTTGGCCGGTAATTCAACCCTCCACTTT. Protein sequence: CASSLAGNSTLHF.

The chain links TRBV20-1 to TRBJ1-4; D gene ambiguous. CDR1 and CDR2 from the germline V gene are DFQATT and SNEGSKA (reference sequence). The CDR3 loop spans 11 amino acids. Trimming shortened V by 1 base and J by 6 bases, and 3 bases separated the two germline ends. CDR3 amino acids: CSARADEKLFF. The DNA of the CDR3 is TGCAGTGCTAGAGCGGATGAAAAACTGTTTTTT.

There are many counts of this clonotype. This chain uses TRBV10-3 with TRBJ1-5, with 7 bases that match TRBD1. V was pared by 5 bases and J by 4 bases, with 5 bases of the junction left unmatched. The CDR3 extends over 14 amino acids. Germline V CDR1 and CDR2: ENHRY, SYGVKD. CDR3: CAISRDSLNQPQHF. The CDR3 DNA reads as TGTGCCATCAGTAGGGACAGCCTAAATCAGCCCCAGCATTTT.

This clonotype was picked up one time. CDR3: CASSFRVSNCYTF. DNA for the CDR3: TGTGCCAGCAGTTTCCGGGTGTCGAACTGCTACACCTTC. The rearrangement links TRBV27 to TRBJ1-2; D is unclear. Trimming shortened V by 3 bases and J by 9 bases, and 14 bases separated the two germline ends. The CDR3 has 13 amino acids. The V gene's germline CDR1 is MNHEY and CDR2 SMNVEV (reference sequence).

At least ten counts were recorded for this clonotype. CDR3 nucleotide sequence: TGCAGCGTTGATGGAGGTGAAAAACTGTTTTTT. This translates into CSVDGGEKLFF. V and J are TRBV29-1 and TRBJ1-4; no reliable D call. Trimming pared 3 bases from V and 7 bases from J, leaving 6 bases between. Germline V lookup: CDR1 SQVTM, CDR2 ANQGSEA. This CDR3 has 11 amino acids.